This passage covers 24 T cell receptor beta chains from one sample sequenced in a study of cytomegalovirus exposure and HLA in healthy donors. The PCR was carried out with 60 Vbeta primers and 13 Jbeta primers. Repertoires were generated with immunoSEQ multiplex PCR, while TCRdb's copy carries only in-frame clones and drops some. This repertoire shows around 53,000 clones, 80% to 85% found once; its top ten account for roughly 1.5%. Sequenced sample: PBMCs. All receptors derive from a man aged 25-45 years in good health and CMV-seronegative.

The chain couples TRBV6-5 to TRBJ2-7; weak D call: TRBD1 (6 bases). Germline V lookup: CDR1 MNHEY, CDR2 SVGAGI. Trimming left V 6 bases short and J 2 bases short, with 14 bases between. CDR3 length: 14 residues. The chain's CDR3 is CASSPGQSPYEQYF. CDR3 DNA: TGTGCCAGCAGCCCCGGACAGAGCCCCTACGAGCAGTACTTC.

The chain joins TRBV7-2 to TRBJ2-7; 7 bases match TRBD2. Trimming took 5 bases from V and 5 from J; bases not matched to a gene: 6. The CDR3 has 13 residues. Germline V gives CDR1 SGHTA, CDR2 FQGNSA. The CDR3 bases are TGTGCCAGCAGCGTAACTAGCGACCACGAGCAGTACTTC. Translation gives CASSVTSDHEQYF.

The rearrangement uses TRBV29-1 and TRBJ1-1; unclear D gene. Trimming stripped 0 bases from V and 11 bases from J, with 19 bases between. There are 14 residues in the CDR3. Looked up from germline, CDR1 is SQVTM and CDR2 is ANQGSEA. The CDR3 DNA sequence: TGCAGCGTTGAAGATCAGAATCAACGTGGGGAGGCTTTCTTT. Its translation: CSVEDQNQRGEAFF.

A single count supports this clone. V is TRBV5-1 and J is TRBJ1-1, with D unclear. Germline CDR1 reads SGHRS; CDR2 reads YFSETQ. The V gene lost 0 bases and the J gene lost 7 bases, with 10 bases spanning the gap. The length of the CDR3 is 13 residues. CDR3 sequence reads: CASSLEYGDEAFF. The CDR3 nucleotides are TGCGCCAGCAGCTTGGAGTACGGGGATGAAGCTTTCTTT.

J is TRBJ1-2 and V is TRBV2; TRBD1 might be the D (5 bases). Trimming took 7 bases from V and 0 from J, leaving 12 bases between them. The CDR3 contains 14 residues. Germline CDR1 SNHLY, CDR2 FYNNEI. CDR3 in DNA: TGTGCCAGCAACCCCGGGACTCCTAACTATGGCTACACCTTC. This gives the protein CASNPGTPNYGYTF.

The rearrangement uses TRBV7-9 and TRBJ2-7; TRBD2 agrees at 10 bases. Germline V gene data show CDR1 as SEHNR and CDR2 as FQNEAQ (reference sequence). After removal of 3 bases from V and 9 bases from J, the junction contained 8 bases not matched to a gene. The CDR3 is 14 amino acids. The CDR3 loop is CASSFGTSEPRQYF. The CDR3 DNA sequence: TGTGCCAGCAGCTTCGGGACTAGCGAGCCTCGGCAGTACTTC.

This rearrangement joins TRBV6-5 to TRBJ1-3, with 10 bases lining up with TRBD1. The germline CDR1 and CDR2 sequences are MNHEY and SVGAGI. The V gene end was trimmed by 3 bases and the J gene end by 2 bases; junction bases not matched to a gene: 1. The CDR3 is made up of 15 amino acids. CDR3 coding DNA: TGTGCCAGCAGTTATGGACAGGGGGCTGGAAACACCATATATTTT. Protein: CASSYGQGAGNTIYF.

V and J are TRBV18 and TRBJ1-1, with 9 bases lining up with TRBD1. CDR3 length: 16 amino acids. Trimming cost V 3 bases and J 2 bases; bases outside gene matches: 7. Germline V gene data show CDR1 as KGHSH and CDR2 as LQKENI. CDR3 loop: CASSPYPTGGNTEAFF. The CDR3 DNA is TGTGCCAGCTCACCTTACCCGACAGGGGGTAACACTGAAGCTTTCTTT.

V usage is TRBV5-5 and J usage is TRBJ2-7; D is undetermined. Germline values: CDR1 SGHKS, CDR2 YYEKEE (reference sequence). CDR3 size: 13 residues. Trimming took 2 bases from V and 2 from J, leaving 8 bases between them. The DNA of the CDR3 is TGTGCCAGCAGCTTTTACACTACCTACGAGCAGTACTTC. This sequence encodes CASSFYTTYEQYF.

The chain couples TRBV7-2 to TRBJ1-2; 9 bases align to TRBD1. Trimming took 3 bases from V and 7 from J; bases not matched to a gene: 18. This CDR3 is 18 amino acids long. Germline CDR1 is SGHTA and CDR2 is FQGNSA. The CDR3 region is CASSFALDRRGQGSGYTF. Here the CDR3 DNA reads TGTGCCAGCAGCTTCGCCCTCGACCGAAGGGGACAGGGCTCTGGCTACACCTTC.

This chain uses TRBV28 with TRBJ1-5; 8 bases line up with TRBD1. The trim removed 2 bases at V and 0 bases at J, leaving 9 bases unmatched. CDR1 and CDR2 from the germline V gene are MDHEN and SYDVKM. The length of the CDR3 is 18 residues. As DNA, the CDR3 is TGTGCCAGCAGTTTAACTCTCGGGACAGGAGGTAGCAATCAGCCCCAGCATTTT. Translating it yields CASSLTLGTGGSNQPQHF.

The V call is TRBV7-2, the J call TRBJ2-5; no definite D call. The germline V gene encodes CDR1 SGHTA and CDR2 FQGNSA. The CDR3 is 14 residues long. V lost 0 bases to trimming and J lost 5 bases, with 10 bases between them. The CDR3: CASSLAFSRETQYF. The CDR3, as DNA: TGTGCCAGCAGCTTAGCGTTTTCCAGGGAGACCCAGTACTTC.

This chain uses TRBV19 with TRBJ2-1; D may be TRBD2 (5 bases). CDR1 is LNHDA and CDR2 is SQIVND in the germline V gene (reference sequence). The CDR3 is made up of 17 amino acids. The ends were cut back, 0 bases at V and 0 bases at J, with 12 bases in the middle. The CDR3: CASSIDAGKSSYNEQFF. The CDR3, as DNA: TGTGCCAGTAGTATAGATGCCGGGAAAAGCTCCTACAATGAGCAGTTCTTC.

The chain links TRBV30 to TRBJ2-1; TRBD1 aligns across 7 bases. Germline V gene data show CDR1 as GTSNPN and CDR2 as SVGIG (reference sequence). The trim removed 0 bases at V and 3 bases at J, leaving 17 bases unmatched. The CDR3 is 19 residues long. The CDR3: CAWSVNPIANWDSYNEQFF. In DNA form, the CDR3 reads TGTGCCTGGAGTGTAAACCCCATAGCAAACTGGGACAGCTACAATGAGCAGTTCTTC.

This clone has more than one count but fewer than ten. The gene calls are TRBV4-2 and TRBJ2-3, with TRBD2 identical over 9 bases. CDR1 is LGHNA and CDR2 is YNFKEQ in the germline V gene. After removal of 1 base from V and 0 bases from J, the junction contained 8 bases not matched to a gene. The CDR3 loop spans 18 amino acids. Written as DNA, the CDR3 is TGTGCCAGCAGCCAAGTAAGGGCTAGCGGGGCTAGCACAGATACGCAGTATTTT. Its protein product is CASSQVRASGASTDTQYF.

The J gene is TRBJ2-1, the V gene TRBV5-1, with TRBD2 matching 9 bases. The V gene's germline CDR1 is SGHRS and CDR2 YFSETQ. V shed 4 bases, J shed 3 bases, and the junction held 5 bases outside the gene matches. The CDR3 totals 15 residues. CDR3 DNA sequence: TGCGCCAGCAGCATGGGACTAGCAGACTACAATGAGCAGTTCTTC. This sequence encodes CASSMGLADYNEQFF.

CDR3 DNA sequence: TGTGCCAGCTCCCGACTAGCGGGACAAACCCTCCGTTTAGATACGCAGTATTTT. Translated, it gives CASSRLAGQTLRLDTQYF. The genes are TRBV28 and TRBJ2-3, with 11 bases that match TRBD2. The J segment lost 5 bases and the V segment lost 8 bases, leaving 18 bases of the junction unmatched. Looked up from germline, CDR1 is MDHEN and CDR2 is SYDVKM. The CDR3 is made up of 18 amino acids. The full variable domain, completed using reference TRBV28 and TRBJ2-3, is DVKVTQSSRYLVKRTGEKVFLECVQDMDHENMFWYRQDPGLGLRLIYFSYDVKMKEKGDIPEGYSVSREKKERFSLILESASTNQTSMYLCASSRLAGQTLRLDTQYFGPGTRLTVL.

J is TRBJ2-1 and V is TRBV27, with 9 bases that match TRBD2. This CDR3 has 16 residues. V shed 5 bases and J 2 bases; nucleotides not matched to a gene: 7. Per the germline V gene, CDR1 is MNHEY and CDR2 is SMNVEV (reference sequence). CDR3 DNA: TGTGCCAGCAGTCCTCTGCGGGGGGGTACCTACAATGAGCAGTTCTTC. Amino acids: CASSPLRGGTYNEQFF.

V usage is TRBV28 and J usage is TRBJ1-1; D perhaps matches TRBD1 (5 bases). The germline gives CDR1 MDHEN, CDR2 SYDVKM. V was clipped by 3 bases and J by 4 bases, with 9 bases between them. The CDR3 extends over 13 amino acids. Written as DNA, the CDR3 is TGTGCCAGCAGTTTGGGGGGGACCACTGAAGCTTTCTTT. This codes for CASSLGGTTEAFF.

This chain links TRBV9 with TRBJ2-2, with a weak D call TRBD2 (6 bases). This CDR3 contains 16 residues. Germline V gene sequence: CDR1 SGDLS, CDR2 YYNGEE. V lost 1 base, J lost 5 bases, and 15 bases lay in between. Here the CDR3 reads CASSVISGLATGELFF. DNA for the CDR3: TGTGCCAGCAGCGTAATATCTGGGCTAGCGACCGGGGAGCTGTTTTTT. Based on the CDR3 plus reference TRBV9 and TRBJ2-2, the full variable domain is DSGVTQTPKHLITATGQRVTLRCSPRSGDLSVYWYQQSLDQGLQFLIQYYNGEERAKGNILERFSAQQFPDLHSELNLSSLELGDSALYFCASSVISGLATGELFFGEGSRLTVL.

V is TRBV30 and J is TRBJ2-1; possible D gene TRBD1, 6 bases. V lost 2 bases and J 6 bases, leaving 8 bases between the germline ends. The germline gives CDR1 GTSNPN, CDR2 SVGIG (reference sequence). CDR3 length equals 12 residues. The CDR3 DNA sequence: TGTGCCTGGAGTACAGGGACCAATGAGCAGTTCTTC. It encodes CAWSTGTNEQFF.

This chain joins TRBV6-5 and TRBJ2-7, with 8 positions matching TRBD1. The ends lost 5 bases at V and 0 bases at J; junction bases unmatched: 6. Germline V gene sequence: CDR1 MNHEY, CDR2 SVGAGI. The CDR3 length is 15 residues. The CDR3, as DNA: TGTGCCAGCAGTCGAGGACAGGGTAGCTCCTACGAGCAGTACTTC. Its translation is CASSRGQGSSYEQYF.

The rearrangement joins TRBV7-2 to TRBJ2-3; 11 bases are a match to TRBD2. The germline gives CDR1 SGHTA, CDR2 FQGNSA. CDR3 length: 16 amino acids. The trim removed 4 bases at V and 6 bases at J, leaving 9 bases unmatched. CDR3 protein: CASSSPSGGQRDTQYF. In nucleotides, the CDR3 is TGTGCCAGCAGCTCGCCTAGCGGGGGGCAGCGCGATACGCAGTATTTT.

The genes are TRBV6-4 and TRBJ2-3; 7 positions match TRBD2. This CDR3 is 13 amino acids long. Germline CDR1 and CDR2: MRHNA and SNTAGT. The V and J ends lost 2 bases and 4 bases, in that order; junction bases with no gene match: 0. CDR3 sequence: CASSDGGADTQYF. In DNA form, the CDR3 reads TGTGCCAGCAGTGACGGGGGGGCAGATACGCAGTATTTT.